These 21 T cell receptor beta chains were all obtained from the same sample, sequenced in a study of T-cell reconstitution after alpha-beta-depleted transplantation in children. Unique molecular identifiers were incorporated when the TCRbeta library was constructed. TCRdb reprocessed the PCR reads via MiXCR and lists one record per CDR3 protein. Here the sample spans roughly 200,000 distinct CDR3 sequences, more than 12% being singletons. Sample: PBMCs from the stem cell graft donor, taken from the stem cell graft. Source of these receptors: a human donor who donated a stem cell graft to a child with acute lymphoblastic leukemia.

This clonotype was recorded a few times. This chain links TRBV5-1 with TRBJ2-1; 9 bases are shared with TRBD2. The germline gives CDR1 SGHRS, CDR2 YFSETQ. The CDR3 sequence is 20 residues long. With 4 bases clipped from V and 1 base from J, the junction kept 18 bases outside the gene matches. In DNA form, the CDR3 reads TGCGCCAGCAGCCCCGGGTCTAGCGGGACCCTCGTGGGATCCTACAATGAGCAGTTCTTC. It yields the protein CASSPGSSGTLVGSYNEQFF.

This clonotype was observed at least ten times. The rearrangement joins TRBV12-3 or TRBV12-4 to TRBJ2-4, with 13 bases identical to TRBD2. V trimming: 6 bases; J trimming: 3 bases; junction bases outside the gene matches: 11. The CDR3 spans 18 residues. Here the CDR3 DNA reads TGTGCCAGCAGGATTACTAGCGGGAGGGCGGGTGTCAAAAACATTCAGTACTTC. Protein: CASRITSGRAGVKNIQYF.

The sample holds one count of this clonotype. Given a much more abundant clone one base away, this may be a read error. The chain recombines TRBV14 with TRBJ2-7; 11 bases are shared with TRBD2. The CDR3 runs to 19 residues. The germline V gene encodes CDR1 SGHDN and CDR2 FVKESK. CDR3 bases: TGTGCCAGCACCCAAGTTAGAACTAGCGGGAGACACAGCTCCTACGAGCAGTACTTC. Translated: CASTQVRTSGRHSSYEQYF.

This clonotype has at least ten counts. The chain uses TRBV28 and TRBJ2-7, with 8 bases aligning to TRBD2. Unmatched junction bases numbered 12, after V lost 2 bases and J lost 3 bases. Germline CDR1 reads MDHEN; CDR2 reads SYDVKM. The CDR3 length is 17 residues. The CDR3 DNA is TGTGCCAGCAGTTTAAGGGGGACTAGGTTCGGCGGCTACGAGCAGTACTTC. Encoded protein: CASSLRGTRFGGYEQYF.

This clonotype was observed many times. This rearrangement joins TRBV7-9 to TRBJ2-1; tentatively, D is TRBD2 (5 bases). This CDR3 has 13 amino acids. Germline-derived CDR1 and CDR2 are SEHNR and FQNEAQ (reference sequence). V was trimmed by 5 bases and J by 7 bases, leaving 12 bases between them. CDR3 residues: CASSLGGRNEQFF. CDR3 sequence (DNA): TGTGCCAGCAGCCTTGGAGGAAGGAATGAGCAGTTCTTC.

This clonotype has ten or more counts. The CDR3 reads CASSPDGGKSTEAFF. The CDR3 nucleotides are TGTGCCAGCTCTCCAGATGGGGGCAAAAGCACTGAAGCTTTCTTT. The chain links TRBV18 to TRBJ1-1; perhaps TRBD1 as D (6 bases). Trimming removed 6 bases from V and 4 bases from J, with 18 bases in between. There are 15 residues in the CDR3. Germline V CDR1 and CDR2: KGHSH, LQKENI. Full variable domain (rest looked up from reference TRBV18 and TRBJ1-1): NAGVMQNPRHLVRRRGQEARLRCSPMKGHSHVYWYRQLPEEGLKFMVYLQKENIIDESGMPKERFSAEFPKEGPSILRIQQVVRGDSAAYFCASSPDGGKSTEAFFGQGTRLTVV.

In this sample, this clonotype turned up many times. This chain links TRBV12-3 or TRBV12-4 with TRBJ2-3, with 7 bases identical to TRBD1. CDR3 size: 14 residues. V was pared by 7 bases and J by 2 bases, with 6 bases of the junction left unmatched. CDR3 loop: CASTRGQSTDTQYF. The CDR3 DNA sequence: TGTGCCAGCACCCGGGGACAGTCCACAGATACGCAGTATTTT.

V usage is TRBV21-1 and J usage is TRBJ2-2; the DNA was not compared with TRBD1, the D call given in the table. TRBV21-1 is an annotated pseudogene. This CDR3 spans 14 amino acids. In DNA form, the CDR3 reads TGTGCCAGCTCGCCGGGAGAAACCCCCGGGGAGCTGTTTTTT. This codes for CASSPGETPGELFF.

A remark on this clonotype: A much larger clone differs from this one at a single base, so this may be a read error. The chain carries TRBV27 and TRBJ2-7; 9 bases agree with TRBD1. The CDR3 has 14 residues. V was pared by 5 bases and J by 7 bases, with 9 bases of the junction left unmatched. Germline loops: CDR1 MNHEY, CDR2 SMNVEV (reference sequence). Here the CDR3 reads CASSPWDRAIEQYF. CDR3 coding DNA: TGTGCCAGCAGTCCATGGGACAGGGCGATTGAGCAGTACTTC.

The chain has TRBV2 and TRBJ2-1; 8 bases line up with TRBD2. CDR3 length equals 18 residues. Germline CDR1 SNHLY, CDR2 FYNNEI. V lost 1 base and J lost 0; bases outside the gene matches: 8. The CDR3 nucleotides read TGTGCCAGCAGTGAAGTTAGCGGGATCGGCAGCTCCTACAATGAGCAGTTCTTC. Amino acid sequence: CASSEVSGIGSSYNEQFF. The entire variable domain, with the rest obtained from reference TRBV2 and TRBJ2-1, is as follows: EPEVTQTPSHQVTQMGQEVILRCVPISNHLYFYWYRQILGQKVEFLVSFYNNEISEKSEIFDDQFSVERPDGSNFTLKIRSTKLEDSAMYFCASSEVSGIGSSYNEQFFGPGTRLTVL.

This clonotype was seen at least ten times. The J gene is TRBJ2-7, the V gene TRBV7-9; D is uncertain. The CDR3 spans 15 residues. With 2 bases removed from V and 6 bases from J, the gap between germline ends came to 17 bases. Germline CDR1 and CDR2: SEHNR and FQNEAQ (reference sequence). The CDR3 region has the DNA TGTGCCAGCAGCTTACTAAGTTCAGGATGGGGCGAGCAGTACTTC. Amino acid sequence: CASSLLSSGWGEQYF.

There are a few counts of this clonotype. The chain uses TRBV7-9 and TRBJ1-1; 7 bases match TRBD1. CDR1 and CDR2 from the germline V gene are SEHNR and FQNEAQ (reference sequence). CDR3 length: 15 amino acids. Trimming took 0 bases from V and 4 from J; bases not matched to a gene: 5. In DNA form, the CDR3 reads TGTGCCAGCAGCTTAGCAGAGGGGGCCGGCACTGAAGCTTTCTTT. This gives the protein CASSLAEGAGTEAFF.

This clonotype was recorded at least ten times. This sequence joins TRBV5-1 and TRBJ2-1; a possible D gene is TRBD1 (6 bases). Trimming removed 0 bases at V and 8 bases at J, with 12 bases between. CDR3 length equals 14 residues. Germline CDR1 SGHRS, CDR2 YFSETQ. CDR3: CASSLGQVVDEQFF. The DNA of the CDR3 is TGCGCCAGCAGCTTGGGACAGGTAGTAGATGAGCAGTTCTTC.

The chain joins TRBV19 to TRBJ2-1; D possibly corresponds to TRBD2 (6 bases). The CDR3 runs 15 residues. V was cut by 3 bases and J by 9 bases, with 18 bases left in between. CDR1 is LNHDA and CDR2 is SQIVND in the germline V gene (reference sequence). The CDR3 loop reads CASSIGGVPPSEQFF. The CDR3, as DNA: TGTGCCAGTAGTATCGGGGGAGTTCCCCCCAGTGAGCAGTTCTTC.

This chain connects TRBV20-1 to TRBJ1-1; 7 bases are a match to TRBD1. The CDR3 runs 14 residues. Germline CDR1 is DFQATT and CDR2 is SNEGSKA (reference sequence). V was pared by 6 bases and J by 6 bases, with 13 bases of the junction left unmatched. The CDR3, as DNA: TGCAGTGCCGCTCCGATCCAGGGGGACTCTGAAGCTTTCTTT. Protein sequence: CSAAPIQGDSEAFF.

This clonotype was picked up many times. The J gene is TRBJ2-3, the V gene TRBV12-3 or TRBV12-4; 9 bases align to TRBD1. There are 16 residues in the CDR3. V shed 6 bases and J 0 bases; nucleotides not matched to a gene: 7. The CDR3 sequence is CASSQGTGTSTDTQYF. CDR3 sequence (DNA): TGTGCCAGCAGCCAAGGGACAGGGACTAGCACAGATACGCAGTATTTT.

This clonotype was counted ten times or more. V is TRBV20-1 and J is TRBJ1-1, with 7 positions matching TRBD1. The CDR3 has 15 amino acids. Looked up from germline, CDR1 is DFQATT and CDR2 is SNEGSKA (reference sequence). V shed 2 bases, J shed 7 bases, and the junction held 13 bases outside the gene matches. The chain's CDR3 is CSARQIGTDPFEAFF. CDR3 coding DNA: TGCAGTGCTAGACAAATCGGGACAGACCCCTTTGAAGCTTTCTTT.

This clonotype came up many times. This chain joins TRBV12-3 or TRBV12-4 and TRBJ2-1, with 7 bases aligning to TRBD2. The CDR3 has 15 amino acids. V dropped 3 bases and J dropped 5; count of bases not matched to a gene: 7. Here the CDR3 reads CASSFGGGPHNEQFF. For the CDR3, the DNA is TGTGCCAGCAGTTTTGGGGGAGGGCCCCACAATGAGCAGTTCTTC.

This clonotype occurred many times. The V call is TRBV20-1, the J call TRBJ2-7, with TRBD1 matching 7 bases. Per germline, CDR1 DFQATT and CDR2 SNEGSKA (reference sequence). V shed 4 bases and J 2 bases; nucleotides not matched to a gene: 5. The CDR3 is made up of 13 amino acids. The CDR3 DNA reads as TGCAGTGCTACCTGGACAGGAGCCTACGAGCAGTACTTC. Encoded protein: CSATWTGAYEQYF.

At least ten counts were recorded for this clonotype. The CDR3 nucleotides read TGTGCCAGCAGCATTAGGACAGGGGGCGAACTCCATGGCTACACCTTC. This translates into CASSIRTGGELHGYTF. This chain connects TRBV7-2 to TRBJ1-2, with 11 bases that match TRBD1. Germline assignment: CDR1 SGHTA and CDR2 FQGNSA. The V and J ends lost 5 bases and 6 bases, in that order; junction bases with no gene match: 11. The CDR3 spans 16 residues.

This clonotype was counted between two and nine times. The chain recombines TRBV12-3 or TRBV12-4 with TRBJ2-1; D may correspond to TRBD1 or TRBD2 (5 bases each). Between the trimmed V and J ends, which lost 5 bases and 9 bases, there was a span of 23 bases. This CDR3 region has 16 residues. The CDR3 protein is CASSPRAGNKGSEQFF. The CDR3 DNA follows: TGTGCCAGCAGTCCCAGGGCTGGGAATAAAGGGAGTGAGCAGTTCTTC.